Presented here are 3 T cell receptor beta chains from one specimen sequenced in a study of OX40 agonist ivuxolimab in advanced cancers. Some clones are missing from TCRdb's copy, which holds only in-frame ones; the method was immunoSEQ multiplex PCR. The sample yields around 25,000 clones, around 89% seen once. The sample was CD4+ or CD8+ T cells sorted from blood, taken in a trial of the OX40 agonist ivuxolimab. All receptors derive from an adult with an advanced solid tumor such as melanoma, head and neck, liver or kidney cancer.

This clone came up once. CDR3 residues: CASSFLARLTGETQYF. The CDR3 nucleotides read TGCGCCAGCAGTTTCCTAGCGCGCCTAACTGGGGAGACCCAGTACTTC. This chain joins TRBV5-1 and TRBJ2-5; D possibly corresponds to TRBD2 (6 bases). The CDR3 length is 16 residues. Germline loops: CDR1 SGHRS, CDR2 YFSETQ. V was shortened by 5 bases and J by 5 bases, with 22 bases between the two germline ends.

This sequence joins TRBV11-2 and TRBJ2-7; D is perhaps TRBD1 (6 bases). Trimming stripped 2 bases from V and 3 bases from J, with 20 bases between. In germline, CDR1 is SGHAT, CDR2 FQNNGV. CDR3 length: 17 residues. CDR3: CASSLKGVGPWVYEQYF. The CDR3 nucleotides read TGTGCCAGCAGCTTAAAGGGGGTGGGTCCATGGGTCTACGAGCAGTACTTC. Supplemented by reference TRBV11-2 and TRBJ2-7, the full variable domain reads EAGVAQSPRYKIIEKRQSVAFWCNPISGHATLYWYQQILGQGPKLLIQFQNNGVVDDSQLPKDRFSAERLKGVDSTLKIQPAKLEDSAVYLCASSLKGVGPWVYEQYFGPGTRLTVT.

The genes are TRBV7-2 and TRBJ1-2; D perhaps matches TRBD1 (5 bases). With 5 bases removed from V and 2 bases from J, the gap between germline ends came to 15 bases. Germline V gene data show CDR1 as SGHTA and CDR2 as FQGNSA. This CDR3 is 15 amino acids long. The CDR3 sequence is CASSERGDLNYGYTF. The CDR3 DNA sequence: TGTGCCAGCAGCGAAAGAGGGGACTTAAACTATGGCTACACCTTC. The whole variable domain, filled in from reference TRBV7-2 and TRBJ1-2, reads GAGVSQSPSNKVTEKGKDVELRCDPISGHTALYWYRQSLGQGLEFLIYFQGNSAPDKSGLPSDRFSAERTGGSVSTLTIQRTQQEDSAVYLCASSERGDLNYGYTFGSGTRLTVV.